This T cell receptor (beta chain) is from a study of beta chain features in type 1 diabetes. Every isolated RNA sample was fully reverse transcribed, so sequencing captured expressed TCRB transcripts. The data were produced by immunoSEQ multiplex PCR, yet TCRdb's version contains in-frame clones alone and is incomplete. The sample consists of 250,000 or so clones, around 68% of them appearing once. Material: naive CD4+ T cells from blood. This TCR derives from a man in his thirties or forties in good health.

The CDR3 sequence is CAISESNAQPQHF. CDR3 DNA: TGTGCCATCAGTGAGTCAAACGCGCAGCCCCAGCATTTT. The chain has TRBV10-3 and TRBJ1-5; D call uncertain. CDR1 ENHRY and CDR2 SYGVKD come from the germline V gene. The CDR3 is 13 residues long. V was cut by 0 bases and J by 7 bases, with 7 bases left in between.